Following are 30 T cell receptor beta chains from one sample sequenced in a study of blood T cell repertoires in COVID-19. The data were produced by immunoSEQ multiplex PCR, yet TCRdb's version contains in-frame clones alone and is incomplete. Among 300,000 to 450,000 clones listed, approximately 89% were seen once. Sequenced: peripheral blood. These receptors originate from a woman in her twenties or thirties with COVID-19, enrolled during active disease.

This chain joins TRBV19 and TRBJ2-1; 8 nucleotides agree with TRBD1. The germline V gene has CDR1 LNHDA and CDR2 SQIVND (reference sequence). This CDR3 is 15 amino acids long. V dropped 2 bases and J dropped 9; count of bases not matched to a gene: 9. DNA for the CDR3: TGTGCCAGTAGTATATCTGGACAGGGCCCCCCTGAGCAGTTCTTC. Residues: CASSISGQGPPEQFF.

V and J are TRBV5-1 and TRBJ2-7, with 7 bases that match TRBD1. V trimming: 3 bases; J trimming: 0 bases; junction bases outside the gene matches: 6. CDR3 length: 15 residues. The germline V gene has CDR1 SGHRS and CDR2 YFSETQ. The CDR3 region is CASSSRGHSSYEQYF. As DNA, the CDR3 is TGCGCCAGCAGCTCGAGGGGGCACTCCTCCTACGAGCAGTACTTC.

The chain carries TRBV19 and TRBJ1-1; 11 bases are shared with TRBD1. Germline V lookup: CDR1 LNHDA, CDR2 SQIVND (reference sequence). The CDR3 is made up of 15 amino acids. V lost 6 bases to trimming and J lost 5 bases; unmatched junction nucleotides: 8. DNA of the CDR3: TGTGCCAGTAGGGACAGGGGGCGTGGGGAGACTGAAGCTTTCTTT. This sequence encodes CASRDRGRGETEAFF.

The rearrangement links TRBV18 to TRBJ2-3, with D uncertain. The CDR3 is 13 residues long. Trimming removed 3 bases from V and 4 bases from J, with 8 bases in between. Germline V gene sequence: CDR1 KGHSH, CDR2 LQKENI. This chain's CDR3 is CASSPLDADTQYF. As DNA, the CDR3 is TGTGCCAGCTCACCTCTAGATGCAGATACGCAGTATTTT.

The genes are TRBV7-3 and TRBJ2-1; D perhaps matches TRBD2 (6 bases). Germline V gene data show CDR1 as SGHTA and CDR2 as FQGTGA. CDR3 length: 16 amino acids. V was pared by 5 bases and J by 7 bases, with 21 bases between. CDR3: CASSPGPGVPPNEQFF. The CDR3 DNA sequence: TGTGCCAGCAGCCCTGGTCCGGGAGTCCCCCCAAATGAGCAGTTCTTC.

The rearrangement uses TRBV7-9 and TRBJ1-5, with D possibly TRBD1 on 6 matching bases. Germline V gene sequence: CDR1 SEHNR, CDR2 FQNEAQ (reference sequence). V lost 2 bases, J lost 5 bases, and 10 bases lay in between. This CDR3 has 14 residues. The CDR3 protein is CASSLSQGDQPQHF. CDR3 bases: TGTGCCAGCAGCTTATCACAGGGTGATCAGCCCCAGCATTTT.

The chain uses TRBV20-1 and TRBJ2-5, with 9 nucleotides matching TRBD1. CDR1 is DFQATT and CDR2 is SNEGSKA in the germline V gene (reference sequence). The ends lost 3 bases at V and 3 bases at J; junction bases unmatched: 2. This CDR3 is 13 amino acids long. The CDR3 nucleotides read TGCAGTGCTAGTGGGACAGGGAAAGAGACCCAGTACTTC. Its translation is CSASGTGKETQYF.

The chain is built from TRBV6-6 and TRBJ1-2; 11 bases line up with TRBD1. The CDR3 contains 15 residues. CDR1 and CDR2 from the germline V gene are MNHNY and SVGAGI (reference sequence). The trim removed 5 bases at V and 3 bases at J, leaving 5 bases unmatched. CDR3 region: CASSRTGGEDYGYTF. The CDR3 DNA reads as TGTGCCAGCAGTCGGACAGGGGGCGAGGACTATGGCTACACCTTC.

This clone has more than one count but fewer than ten. CDR3 loop: CASSEQLAGGDEQYF. CDR3 nucleotides: TGTGCCAGCAGTGAACAGTTAGCGGGAGGTGACGAGCAGTACTTC. V and J are TRBV6-1 and TRBJ2-7; 10 bases line up with TRBD2. CDR3 size: 15 residues. Germline values: CDR1 MNHNS, CDR2 SASEGT. V gave up 2 bases and J gave up 5 bases; unmatched junction bases: 6.

This chain connects TRBV7-9 to TRBJ2-2; TRBD1 aligns across 8 bases. V trimming: 8 bases; J trimming: 4 bases; junction bases outside the gene matches: 9. The germline CDR1 and CDR2 sequences are SEHNR and FQNEAQ (reference sequence). There are 15 residues in the CDR3. The CDR3 nucleotides are TGTGCCAGCGACACCGGGACAGGCGTCACCGGGGAGCTGTTTTTT. It codes for CASDTGTGVTGELFF.

The V and J genes are TRBV27 and TRBJ1-1; the D gene is possibly TRBD1 (5 bases). Deletions cut 3 bases from V and 4 bases from J, with 12 bases between. CDR1 is MNHEY, CDR2 SMNVEV, per germline (reference sequence). The CDR3 loop spans 14 amino acids. CDR3 DNA sequence: TGTGCCAGCAGTTTTTTGGGGGGGAGCACTGAAGCTTTCTTT. It is translated as CASSFLGGSTEAFF.

The chain links TRBV27 to TRBJ2-3; weak D call: TRBD1 (6 bases). There are 16 residues in the CDR3. In germline, CDR1 is MNHEY, CDR2 SMNVEV (reference sequence). V was trimmed by 6 bases and J by 1 base, leaving 17 bases between them. The CDR3 nucleotides are TGTGCCAGCAGCCCCGCACAGGGTCGGGGCACAGATACGCAGTATTTT. Its protein product is CASSPAQGRGTDTQYF.

The chain is built from TRBV16 and TRBJ2-1; the match to TRBD2 covers 8 bases. In germline, CDR1 is KGHSY, CDR2 FQNENV. Trimming removed 4 bases from V and 3 bases from J; junction bases left unmatched: 5. CDR3 length: 15 residues. The CDR3 spells CASSRPGLDYNEQFF. The CDR3 DNA is TGTGCCAGCAGCCGGCCGGGACTAGACTACAATGAGCAGTTCTTC.

The chain recombines TRBV13 with TRBJ2-2, with D perhaps TRBD2 (6 bases). CDR3 length equals 17 residues. Germline V gene sequence: CDR1 PRHDT, CDR2 FYEKMQ (reference sequence). V was cut by 3 bases and J by 0 bases, with 14 bases left in between. CDR3 sequence (DNA): TGTGCCAGCAGCTTTCCCCCTAGCGCTTCGAACACCGGGGAGCTGTTTTTT. Residues: CASSFPPSASNTGELFF.

The chain couples TRBV5-1 to TRBJ1-2; weak D call: TRBD1 (6 bases). Trimming took off 0 bases at V and 4 bases at J, with 19 bases between the two ends. Germline loops: CDR1 SGHRS, CDR2 YFSETQ. The CDR3 is 17 amino acids. CDR3 DNA: TGCGCCAGCAGCTTGGCCGCTTCGCCGGGACAACTCTATGGCTACACCTTC. It codes for CASSLAASPGQLYGYTF. The variable domain in full, with the rest retrieved from reference TRBV5-1 and TRBJ1-2, is KAGVTQTPRYLIKTRGQQVTLSCSPISGHRSVSWYQQTPGQGLQFLFEYFSETQRNKGNFPGRFSGRQFSNSRSEMNVSTLELGDSALYLCASSLAASPGQLYGYTFGSGTRLTVV.

The chain employs TRBV18 and TRBJ2-7; D is ambiguous. CDR1 and CDR2 (germline): KGHSH, LQKENI. There are 12 residues in the CDR3. V gave up 3 bases and J gave up 2 bases, with 5 bases separating them. CDR3 DNA sequence: TGTGCCAGCTCACCTTCAACCTACGAGCAGTACTTC. This codes for CASSPSTYEQYF.

V gene TRBV3-1 (or the pseudogene TRBV3-2) combines with J gene TRBJ2-2; no clear D gene. From germline, CDR1 is LGHDT and CDR2 YNNKEL (reference sequence). The V end lost 5 bases, the J end lost 1 base, and 11 bases lay between the germline ends. The CDR3 contains 15 residues. The CDR3: CASSSALGNTGELFF. In DNA form, the CDR3 reads TGTGCCAGCAGCTCCGCCCTCGGGAACACCGGGGAGCTGTTTTTT.

The rearrangement joins TRBV29-1 to TRBJ2-1; TRBD1 aligns across 12 bases. Germline-derived CDR1 and CDR2 are SQVTM and ANQGSEA. The CDR3 is made up of 14 amino acids. Germline trimming cut 6 bases from V and 7 bases from J; bases unmatched to any gene: 7. CDR3 sequence reads: CSVPGQGAVNEQFF. In nucleotides, the CDR3 is TGCAGCGTCCCGGGACAGGGGGCGGTTAATGAGCAGTTCTTC.

The J gene is TRBJ1-5, the V gene TRBV28; perhaps TRBD1 as D (6 bases). The germline gives CDR1 MDHEN, CDR2 SYDVKM. The CDR3 has 13 residues. V was cut by 6 bases and J by 7 bases, with 13 bases left in between. CDR3 sequence reads: CASRNTGFQPQHF. The CDR3 region has the DNA TGTGCCAGCAGGAACACAGGGTTCCAGCCCCAGCATTTT.

The rearrangement uses TRBV14 and TRBJ2-6; no definite D call. This CDR3 region has 17 residues. The V gene lost 4 bases and the J gene lost 0 bases, with 13 bases spanning the gap. Germline V gene sequence: CDR1 SGHDN, CDR2 FVKESK. Written as DNA, the CDR3 is TGTGCCAGCAGCCGCAGAGTTGGGCTCTCTGGGGCCAACGTCCTGACTTTC. Residues: CASSRRVGLSGANVLTF.

The rearrangement joins TRBV9 to TRBJ1-5; D is unresolved. V lost 3 bases and J lost 5, with 9 bases in between. The CDR3 runs to 13 residues. The V gene's germline CDR1 is SGDLS and CDR2 YYNGEE. In DNA, the CDR3 is TGTGCCAGCAGCGCCGACTGGGATCAGCCCCAGCATTTT. Translation: CASSADWDQPQHF. The whole variable domain, filled in from reference TRBV9 and TRBJ1-5, reads DSGVTQTPKHLITATGQRVTLRCSPRSGDLSVYWYQQSLDQGLQFLIQYYNGEERAKGNILERFSAQQFPDLHSELNLSSLELGDSALYFCASSADWDQPQHFGDGTRLSIL.

V gene TRBV5-4 combines with J gene TRBJ2-3, with 7 bases fitting TRBD2. The germline CDR1 and CDR2 sequences are SGHNT and YYREEE (reference sequence). The ends lost 2 bases at V and 4 bases at J; junction bases unmatched: 13. This CDR3 comprises 17 residues. The CDR3 DNA is TGTGCCAGCAGCTTCCCGTCTAGCGGAGTGGGGGCAGATACGCAGTATTTT. It encodes CASSFPSSGVGADTQYF.

The rearrangement joins TRBV29-1 to TRBJ2-1; 10 positions match TRBD2. The CDR3 contains 13 residues. Germline V lookup: CDR1 SQVTM, CDR2 ANQGSEA. The J segment lost 2 bases and the V segment lost 5 bases, leaving 0 bases of the junction unmatched. CDR3 sequence reads: CSVSGRAYNEQFF. Here the CDR3 DNA reads TGCAGCGTTAGCGGGAGGGCCTACAATGAGCAGTTCTTC.

J is TRBJ2-2 and V is TRBV6-6; TRBD2 aligns across 10 bases. The CDR3 runs to 14 residues. Germline V lookup: CDR1 MNHNY, CDR2 SVGAGI (reference sequence). With 4 bases clipped from V and 5 bases from J, the junction kept 1 base outside the gene matches. The CDR3 is CASSFSGRTGELFF. The CDR3 region has the DNA TGTGCCAGCAGTTTTAGCGGGAGGACCGGGGAGCTGTTTTTT.

The chain combines TRBV11-3 with TRBJ2-7, with D tentatively TRBD1 (6 bases). CDR1 and CDR2 (germline): SGHNT, YENEEA. The CDR3 is 14 amino acids. Trimming removed 5 bases from V and 2 bases from J, with 13 bases in between. CDR3 coding DNA: TGTGCCAGCAGCCAGGGTGCAGGGGCCTACGAGCAGTACTTC. It translates to CASSQGAGAYEQYF. The full variable domain, rest sourced from reference TRBV11-3 and TRBJ2-7, is EAGVVQSPRYKIIEKKQPVAFWCNPISGHNTLYWYLQNLGQGPELLIRYENEEAVDDSQLPKDRFSAERLKGVDSTLKIQPAELGDSAVYLCASSQGAGAYEQYFGPGTRLTVT.

This chain uses TRBV3-1 (or the pseudogene TRBV3-2) with TRBJ2-1, with D perhaps TRBD2 (6 bases). Trimming pared 11 bases from V and 6 bases from J, leaving 20 bases between. Looked up from germline, CDR1 is LGHDT and CDR2 is YNNKEL (reference sequence). The CDR3 has 14 residues. The DNA for the CDR3 is TGTGCCGCTTCTGGGACTGGATTCAGCAATGAGCAGTTCTTC. This gives the protein CAASGTGFSNEQFF.

The chain has TRBV6-5 and TRBJ2-7; TRBD2 matches at 11 bases. This CDR3 comprises 14 residues. Trimming removed 7 bases from V and 5 bases from J; junction bases left unmatched: 7. The germline V gene encodes CDR1 MNHEY and CDR2 SVGAGI. CDR3 in amino acids: CASTLLAGVHEQYF. The CDR3 DNA reads TGTGCCAGCACCTTACTAGCGGGAGTGCACGAGCAGTACTTC.

The chain uses TRBV4-2 and TRBJ2-1, with 9 nucleotides matching TRBD2. The germline V gene encodes CDR1 LGHNA and CDR2 YNFKEQ. V lost 1 base and J lost 5; bases outside the gene matches: 6. The CDR3 has 16 residues. The CDR3 spells CASSQVWTSEHNEQFF. The CDR3 DNA reads TGTGCCAGCAGCCAAGTGTGGACTAGCGAACACAATGAGCAGTTCTTC.

The rearrangement links TRBV18 to TRBJ2-7; TRBD2 matches 10 bases. V lost 0 bases to trimming and J lost 1 base; unmatched junction nucleotides: 6. Per germline, CDR1 KGHSH and CDR2 LQKENI. CDR3 length equals 17 residues. In DNA, the CDR3 is TGTGCCAGCTCACCACCCCCCGGACTAGCGGTATCCTACGAGCAGTACTTC. This codes for CASSPPPGLAVSYEQYF.

This chain connects TRBV7-3 to TRBJ1-1, with D perhaps matching TRBD1 (5 bases). The CDR3 length is 14 residues. Trimming took off 3 bases at V and 1 base at J, with 9 bases between the two ends. Looked up from germline, CDR1 is SGHTA and CDR2 is FQGTGA. The CDR3 DNA reads TGTGCCAGCAGCTTGGGGGGTGCGAACACTGAAGCTTTCTTT. As protein: CASSLGGANTEAFF.